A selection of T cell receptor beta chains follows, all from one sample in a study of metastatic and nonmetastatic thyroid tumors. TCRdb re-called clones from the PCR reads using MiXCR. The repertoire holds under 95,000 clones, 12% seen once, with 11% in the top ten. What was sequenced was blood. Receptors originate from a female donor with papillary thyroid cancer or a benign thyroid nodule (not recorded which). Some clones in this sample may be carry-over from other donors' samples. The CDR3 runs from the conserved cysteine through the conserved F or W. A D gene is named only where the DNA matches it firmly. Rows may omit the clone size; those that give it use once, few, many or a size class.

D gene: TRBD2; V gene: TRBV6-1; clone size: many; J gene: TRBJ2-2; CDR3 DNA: TGTGCCAGCAGTCCACCGGGGGGGAACACCGGGGAGCTGTTTTTT; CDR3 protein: CASSPPGGNTGELFF
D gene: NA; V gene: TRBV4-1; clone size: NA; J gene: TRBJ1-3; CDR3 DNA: TGCGGGAGCAGCGTCCCTCTCGGGTTCTCTGGAAACACCATATATTTT; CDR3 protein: CGSSVPLGFSGNTIYF
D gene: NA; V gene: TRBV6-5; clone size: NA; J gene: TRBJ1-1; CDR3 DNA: TGTGCCAGCAGTTACTCAGCTGCGGGTCGGGGCAACACTGAAGCTTTCTTT; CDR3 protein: CASSYSAAGRGNTEAFF
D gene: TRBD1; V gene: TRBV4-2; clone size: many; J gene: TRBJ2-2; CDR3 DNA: TGTGCCAGCAGCCAAGATCATAAGGGGGCGCGTTACACCGGGGAGCTGTTTTTT; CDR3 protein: CASSQDHKGARYTGELFF
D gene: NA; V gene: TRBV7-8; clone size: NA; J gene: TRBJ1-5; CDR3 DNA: TGTGCCAGCAGCTTAGCCCTTCGGTGGGGCAGGCATCAGCCCCAGCATTTT; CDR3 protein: CASSLALRWGRHQPQHF
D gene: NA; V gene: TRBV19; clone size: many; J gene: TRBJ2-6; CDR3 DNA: TGTGCCAGTAGTTCGGTCGGGACCCTACTTCTTCCTGGGGCCAACGTCCTGACTTTC; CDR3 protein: CASSSVGTLLLPGANVLTF
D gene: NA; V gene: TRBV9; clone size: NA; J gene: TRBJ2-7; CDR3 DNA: TGTGCCAGCGGGGGACTCGGCTACGAGCAGTACTTC; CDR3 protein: CASGGLGYEQYF
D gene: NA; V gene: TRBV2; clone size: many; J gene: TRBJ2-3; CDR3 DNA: TGTGCCAGCAGTGAATCTATCACAGATACGCAGTATTTT; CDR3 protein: CASSESITDTQYF
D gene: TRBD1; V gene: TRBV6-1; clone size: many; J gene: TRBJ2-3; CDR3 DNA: TGTGCCAGCAGCAATCAAAGGACAGGGGCAGATACGCAGTATTTT; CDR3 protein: CASSNQRTGADTQYF
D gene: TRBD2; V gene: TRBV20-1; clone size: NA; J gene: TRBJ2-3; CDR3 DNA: TGCAGTGCTAGAACCGGGACTAGCGGACGCACAGATACGCAGTATTTT; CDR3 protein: CSARTGTSGRTDTQYF
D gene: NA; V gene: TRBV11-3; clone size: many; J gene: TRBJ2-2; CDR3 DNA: TGTGCCAGCAGTCCGGGAGATCGCGGCACCGGGGAGCTGTTTTTT; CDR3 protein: CASSPGDRGTGELFF
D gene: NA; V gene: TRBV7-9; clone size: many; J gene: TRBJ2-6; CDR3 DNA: TGTGCCGAAGAAATCGGGCCGAGCGGGGCCAACGTCCTGACTTTC; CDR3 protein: CAEEIGPSGANVLTF
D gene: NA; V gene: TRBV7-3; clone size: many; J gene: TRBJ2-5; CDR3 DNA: TGTGCCAGCAGCTTAAGTTCCGGAGAGACCCAGTACTTC; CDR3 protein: CASSLSSGETQYF
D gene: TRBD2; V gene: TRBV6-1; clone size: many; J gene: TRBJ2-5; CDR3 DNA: TGTGCCAGCAGTCACCTTCGACTAGCGGGAGACGAGACCCAGTACTTC; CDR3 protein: CASSHLRLAGDETQYF
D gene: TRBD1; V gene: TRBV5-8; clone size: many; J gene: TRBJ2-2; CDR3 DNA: TGTGCCACCGGGGGACAGGGGGCCCCGAACACCGGGGAGCTGTTTTTT; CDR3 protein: CATGGQGAPNTGELFF
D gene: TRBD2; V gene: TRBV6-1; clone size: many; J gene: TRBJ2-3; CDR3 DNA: TGTGCCAGCAGTGAAGCGCTTCTTCCTAGCGGGAGGCTCACAGATACGCAGTATTTT; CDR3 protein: CASSEALLPSGRLTDTQYF
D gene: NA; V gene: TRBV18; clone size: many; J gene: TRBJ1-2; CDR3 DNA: TGTGCCAGCTCACCACCGGTGAATCCTAACTATGGCTACACCTTC; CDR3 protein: CASSPPVNPNYGYTF
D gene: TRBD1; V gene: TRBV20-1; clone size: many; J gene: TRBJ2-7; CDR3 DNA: TGCAGTGCTCCGGGACAGAAGAACGAGCAGTACTTC; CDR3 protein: CSAPGQKNEQYF
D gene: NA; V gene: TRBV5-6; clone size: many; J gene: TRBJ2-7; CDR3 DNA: TGTGCCAGCAGCTCCACCCCGACGCAGTACGAGCAGTACTTC; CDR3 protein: CASSSTPTQYEQYF
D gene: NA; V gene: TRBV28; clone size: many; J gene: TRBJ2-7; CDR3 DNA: TGTGCCAGCAGTTCCCCCGTGGACGGGGGGCCCCCTCCCTACGAGCAGTACTTC; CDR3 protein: CASSSPVDGGPPPYEQYF
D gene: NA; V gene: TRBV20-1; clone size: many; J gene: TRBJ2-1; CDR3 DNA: TGCAGTGCTCACCGGACGGACTCCTACAATGAGCAGTTCTTC; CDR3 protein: CSAHRTDSYNEQFF
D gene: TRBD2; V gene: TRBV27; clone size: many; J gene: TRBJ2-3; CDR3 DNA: TGTGCCAGCAAGGAACTAGCGGGAGGGATAGACACAGATACGCAGTATTTT; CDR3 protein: CASKELAGGIDTDTQYF
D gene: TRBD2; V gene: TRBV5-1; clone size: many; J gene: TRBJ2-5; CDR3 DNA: TGCGCCAGCAGCTTGGAGCAGCGGGGGGACCAAGAGACCCAGTACTTC; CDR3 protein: CASSLEQRGDQETQYF
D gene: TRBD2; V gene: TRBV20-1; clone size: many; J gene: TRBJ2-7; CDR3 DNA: TGCAGTGCTAGAGTGACAGCGGGATACAGCGAGCAGTACTTC; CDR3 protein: CSARVTAGYSEQYF
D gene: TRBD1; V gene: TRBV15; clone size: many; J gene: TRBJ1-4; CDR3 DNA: TGTGCCACCAGCGGGAGACAGGGACCAGTTTGGGAAAAACTGTTTTTT; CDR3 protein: CATSGRQGPVWEKLFF
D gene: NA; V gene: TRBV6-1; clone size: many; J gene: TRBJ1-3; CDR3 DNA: TGTGCCAGCAGTGATACGACGGTTCACTCTGGAAACACCATATATTTT; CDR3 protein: CASSDTTVHSGNTIYF